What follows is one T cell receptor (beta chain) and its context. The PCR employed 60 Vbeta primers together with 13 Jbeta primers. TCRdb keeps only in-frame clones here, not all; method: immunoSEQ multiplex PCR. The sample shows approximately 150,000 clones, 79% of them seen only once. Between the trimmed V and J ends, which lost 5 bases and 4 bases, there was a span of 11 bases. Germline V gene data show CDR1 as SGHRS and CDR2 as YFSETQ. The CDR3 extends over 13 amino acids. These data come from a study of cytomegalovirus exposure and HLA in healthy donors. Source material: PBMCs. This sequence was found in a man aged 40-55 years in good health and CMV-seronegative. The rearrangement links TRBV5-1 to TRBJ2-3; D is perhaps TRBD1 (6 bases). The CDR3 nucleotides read TGCGCCAGCAGATCAACAGGGTCAGATACGCAGTATTTT. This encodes CASRSTGSDTQYF.